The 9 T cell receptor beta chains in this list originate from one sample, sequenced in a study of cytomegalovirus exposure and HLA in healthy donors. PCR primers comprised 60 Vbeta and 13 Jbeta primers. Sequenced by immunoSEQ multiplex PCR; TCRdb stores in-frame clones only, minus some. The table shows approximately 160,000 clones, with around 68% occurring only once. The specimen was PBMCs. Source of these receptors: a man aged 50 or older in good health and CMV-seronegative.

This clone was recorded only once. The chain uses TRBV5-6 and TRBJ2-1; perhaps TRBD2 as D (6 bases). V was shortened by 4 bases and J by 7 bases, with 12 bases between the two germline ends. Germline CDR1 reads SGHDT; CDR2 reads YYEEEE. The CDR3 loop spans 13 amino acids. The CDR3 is CASSRGTGNEQFF. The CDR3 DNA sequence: TGTGCCAGCAGCCGCGGGACTGGAAATGAGCAGTTCTTC.

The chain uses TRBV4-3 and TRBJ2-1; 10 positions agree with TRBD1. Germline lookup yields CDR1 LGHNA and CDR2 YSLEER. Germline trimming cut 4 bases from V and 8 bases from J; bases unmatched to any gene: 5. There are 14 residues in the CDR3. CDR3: CASSPLTGGDEQFF. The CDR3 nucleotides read TGCGCCAGCAGCCCGTTGACAGGGGGCGATGAGCAGTTCTTC.

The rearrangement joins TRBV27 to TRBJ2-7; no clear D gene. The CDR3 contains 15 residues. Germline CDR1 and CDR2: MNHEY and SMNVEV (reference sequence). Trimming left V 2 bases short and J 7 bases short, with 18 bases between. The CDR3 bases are TGTGCCAGCAGTTTACATCGGCCCAGGCGAAAGGAGCAGTACTTC. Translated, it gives CASSLHRPRRKEQYF.

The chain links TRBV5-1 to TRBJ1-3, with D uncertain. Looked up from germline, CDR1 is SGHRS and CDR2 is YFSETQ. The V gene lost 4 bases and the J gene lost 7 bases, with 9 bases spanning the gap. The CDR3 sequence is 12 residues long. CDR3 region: CASSLDGNTIYF. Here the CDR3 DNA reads TGCGCCAGCAGCCTAGATGGGAACACCATATATTTT.

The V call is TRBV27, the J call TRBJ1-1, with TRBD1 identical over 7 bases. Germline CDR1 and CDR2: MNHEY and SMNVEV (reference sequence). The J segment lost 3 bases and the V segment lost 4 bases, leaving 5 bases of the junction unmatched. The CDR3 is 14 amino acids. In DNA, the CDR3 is TGTGCCAGCAGTTCCCGACAGGGCTACACTGAAGCTTTCTTT. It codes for CASSSRQGYTEAFF.

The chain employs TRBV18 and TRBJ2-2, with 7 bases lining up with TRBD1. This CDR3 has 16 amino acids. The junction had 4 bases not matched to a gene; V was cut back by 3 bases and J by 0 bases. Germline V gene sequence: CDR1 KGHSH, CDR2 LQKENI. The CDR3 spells CASSPSGTANTGELFF. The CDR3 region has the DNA TGTGCCAGCTCACCCTCCGGGACAGCGAACACCGGGGAGCTGTTTTTT.

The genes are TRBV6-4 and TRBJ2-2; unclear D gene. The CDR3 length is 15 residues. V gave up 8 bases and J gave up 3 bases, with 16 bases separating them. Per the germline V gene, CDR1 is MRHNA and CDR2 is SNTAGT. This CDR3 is CASSRGSPDTGELFF. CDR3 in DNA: TGTGCCAGCTCTAGAGGCAGCCCTGACACCGGGGAGCTGTTTTTT.

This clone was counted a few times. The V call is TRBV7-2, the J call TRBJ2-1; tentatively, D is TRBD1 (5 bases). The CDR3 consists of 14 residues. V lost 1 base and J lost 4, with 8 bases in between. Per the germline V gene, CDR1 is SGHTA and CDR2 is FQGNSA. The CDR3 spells CASSLEGRYNEQFF. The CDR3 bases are TGTGCCAGCAGCTTAGAGGGGCGGTACAATGAGCAGTTCTTC.

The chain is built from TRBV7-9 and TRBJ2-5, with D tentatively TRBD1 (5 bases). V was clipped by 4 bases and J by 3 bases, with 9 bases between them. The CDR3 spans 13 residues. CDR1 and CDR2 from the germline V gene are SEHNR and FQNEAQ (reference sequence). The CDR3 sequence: CASSWSREETQYF. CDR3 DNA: TGTGCCAGCAGCTGGTCCAGGGAAGAGACCCAGTACTTC.